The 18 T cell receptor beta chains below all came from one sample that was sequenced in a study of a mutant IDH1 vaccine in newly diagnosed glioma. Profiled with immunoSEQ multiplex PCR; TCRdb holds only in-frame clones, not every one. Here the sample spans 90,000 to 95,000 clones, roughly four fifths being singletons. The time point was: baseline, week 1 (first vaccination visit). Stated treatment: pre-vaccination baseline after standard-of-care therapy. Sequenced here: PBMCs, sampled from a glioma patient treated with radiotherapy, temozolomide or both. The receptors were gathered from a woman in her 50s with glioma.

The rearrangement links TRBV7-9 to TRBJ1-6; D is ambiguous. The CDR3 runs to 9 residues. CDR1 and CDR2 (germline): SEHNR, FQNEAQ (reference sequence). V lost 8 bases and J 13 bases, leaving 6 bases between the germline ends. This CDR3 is CASGTPLHF. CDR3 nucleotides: TGTGCCAGCGGAACTCCCCTCCACTTT.

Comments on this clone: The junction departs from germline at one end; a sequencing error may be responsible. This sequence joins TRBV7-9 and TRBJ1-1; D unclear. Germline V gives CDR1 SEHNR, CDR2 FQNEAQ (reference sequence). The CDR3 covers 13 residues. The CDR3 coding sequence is TGTGCCAGCTTGGAGATAGGGAACGCTGAAGCTTTCTTT. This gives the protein CASLEIGNAEAFF.

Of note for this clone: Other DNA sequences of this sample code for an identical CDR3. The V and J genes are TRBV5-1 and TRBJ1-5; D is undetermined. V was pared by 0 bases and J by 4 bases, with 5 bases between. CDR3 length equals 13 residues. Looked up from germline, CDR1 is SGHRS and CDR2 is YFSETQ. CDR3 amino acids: CASSLAVNQPQHF. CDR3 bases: TGCGCCAGCAGCTTGGCAGTAAATCAGCCCCAGCATTTT.

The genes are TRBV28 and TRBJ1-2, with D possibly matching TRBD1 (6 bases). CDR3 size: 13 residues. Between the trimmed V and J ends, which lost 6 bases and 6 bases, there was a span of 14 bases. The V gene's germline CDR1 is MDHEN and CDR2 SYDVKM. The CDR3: CASSWGGADGYTF. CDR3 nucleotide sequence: TGTGCCAGCAGCTGGGGGGGGGCTGATGGCTACACCTTC.

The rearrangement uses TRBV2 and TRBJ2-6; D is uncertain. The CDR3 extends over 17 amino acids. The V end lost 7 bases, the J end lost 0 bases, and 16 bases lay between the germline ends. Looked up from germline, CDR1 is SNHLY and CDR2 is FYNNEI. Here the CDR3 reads CASTSTLLDSGANVLTF. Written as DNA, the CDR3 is TGTGCCAGCACCTCGACACTGCTAGACTCTGGGGCCAACGTCCTGACTTTC.

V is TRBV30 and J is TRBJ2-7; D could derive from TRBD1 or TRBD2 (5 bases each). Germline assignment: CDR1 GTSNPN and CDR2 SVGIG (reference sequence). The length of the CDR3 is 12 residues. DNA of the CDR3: TGTGCTCTGATCCGGGACGGCTACGAGCAGTACTTC. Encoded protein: CALIRDGYEQYF.

This chain's CDR3 is CASCAGGPLGNTIYF. CDR3 DNA: TGTGCCAGCTGCGCAGGGGGGCCCCTCGGAAACACCATATATTTT. This sequence joins TRBV27 and TRBJ1-3, with 7 bases identical to TRBD1. The CDR3 has 15 residues. Germline assignment: CDR1 MNHEY and CDR2 SMNVEV (reference sequence). The J segment lost 4 bases and the V segment lost 8 bases, leaving 11 bases of the junction unmatched.

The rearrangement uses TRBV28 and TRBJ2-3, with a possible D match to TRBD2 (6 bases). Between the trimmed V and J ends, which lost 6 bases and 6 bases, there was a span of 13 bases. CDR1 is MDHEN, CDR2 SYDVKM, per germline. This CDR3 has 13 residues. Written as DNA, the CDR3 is TGTGCCAGCAGGATACCTGGGGGGGATACGCAGTATTTT. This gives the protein CASRIPGGDTQYF.

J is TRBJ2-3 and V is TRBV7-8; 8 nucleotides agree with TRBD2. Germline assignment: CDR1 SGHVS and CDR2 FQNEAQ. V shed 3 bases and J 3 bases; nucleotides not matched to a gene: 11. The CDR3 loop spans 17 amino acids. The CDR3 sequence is CASSLTGGPGETDTQYF. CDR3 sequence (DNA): TGTGCCAGCAGCTTGACGGGGGGGCCAGGTGAAACAGATACGCAGTATTTT.

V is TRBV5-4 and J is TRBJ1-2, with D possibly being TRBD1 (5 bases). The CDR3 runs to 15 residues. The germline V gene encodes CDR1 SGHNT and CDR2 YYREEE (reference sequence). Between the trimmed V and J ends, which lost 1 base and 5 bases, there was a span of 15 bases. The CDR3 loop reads CASSLSTVGGYGYTF. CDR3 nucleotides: TGTGCCAGCAGCTTGTCAACGGTCGGGGGGTATGGCTACACCTTC.

The CDR3 DNA follows: TGTGCCAGCAGCCTTCAGGGGTACACTGAAGCTTTCTTT. As protein: CASSLQGYTEAFF. The V gene is TRBV13, the J gene TRBJ1-1; a weak D match, TRBD1 (6 bases). V shed 5 bases and J shed 3 bases, with 10 bases lying between them. This CDR3 has 13 residues. Germline V gene lookup returns CDR1 PRHDT and CDR2 FYEKMQ (reference sequence). The variable domain in full, with the rest retrieved from reference TRBV13 and TRBJ1-1, is AAGVIQSPRHLIKEKRETATLKCYPIPRHDTVYWYQQGPGQDPQFLISFYEKMQSDKGSIPDRFSAQQFSDYHSELNMSSLELGDSALYFCASSLQGYTEAFFGQGTRLTVV.

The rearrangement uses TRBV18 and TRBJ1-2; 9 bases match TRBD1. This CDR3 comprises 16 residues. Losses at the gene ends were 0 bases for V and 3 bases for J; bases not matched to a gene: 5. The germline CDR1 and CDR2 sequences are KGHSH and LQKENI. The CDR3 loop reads CASSPPGQGLHYGYTF. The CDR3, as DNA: TGTGCCAGCTCACCACCGGGACAGGGTTTGCACTATGGCTACACCTTC.

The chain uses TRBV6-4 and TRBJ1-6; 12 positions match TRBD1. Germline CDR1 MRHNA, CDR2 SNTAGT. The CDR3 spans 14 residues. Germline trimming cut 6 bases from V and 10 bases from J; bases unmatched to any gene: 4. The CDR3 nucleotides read TGTGCCAGCAGGGGACAGGGGGCAGACTCACCCCTCCACTTT. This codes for CASRGQGADSPLHF.

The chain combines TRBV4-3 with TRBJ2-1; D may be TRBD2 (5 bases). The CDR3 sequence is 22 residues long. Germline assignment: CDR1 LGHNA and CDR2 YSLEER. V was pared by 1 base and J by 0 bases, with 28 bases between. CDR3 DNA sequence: TGCGCCAGCAGCCAAGCTCTCCGACGCAAAGGCCCCCTGGGGAGCTCCTACAATGAGCAGTTCTTC. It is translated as CASSQALRRKGPLGSSYNEQFF.

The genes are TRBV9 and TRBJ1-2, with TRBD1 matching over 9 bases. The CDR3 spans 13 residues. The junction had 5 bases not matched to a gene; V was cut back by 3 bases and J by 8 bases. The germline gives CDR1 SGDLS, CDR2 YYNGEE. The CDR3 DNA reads TGTGCCAGCAGCGCCTTCACAGGGGGCGGCTACACCTTC. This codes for CASSAFTGGGYTF.

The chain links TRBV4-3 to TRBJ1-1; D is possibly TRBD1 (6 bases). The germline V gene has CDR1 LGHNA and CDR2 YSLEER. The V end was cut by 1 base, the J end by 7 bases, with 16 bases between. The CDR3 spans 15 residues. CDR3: CASSQAPQGKDEAFF. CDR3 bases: TGCGCCAGCAGCCAAGCCCCACAGGGCAAGGATGAAGCTTTCTTT.

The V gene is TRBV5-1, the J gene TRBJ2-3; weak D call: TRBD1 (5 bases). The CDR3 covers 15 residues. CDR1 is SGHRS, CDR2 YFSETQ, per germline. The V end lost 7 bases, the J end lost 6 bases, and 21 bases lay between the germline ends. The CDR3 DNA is TGCGCCAGCCAAGTGCGGACACCGCGCTCGGATACGCAGTATTTT. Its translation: CASQVRTPRSDTQYF.

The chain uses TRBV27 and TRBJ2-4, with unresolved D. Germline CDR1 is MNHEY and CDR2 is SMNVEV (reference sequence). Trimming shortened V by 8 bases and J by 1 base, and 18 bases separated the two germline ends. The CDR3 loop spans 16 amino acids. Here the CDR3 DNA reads TGTGCCAGCCCTCTCCCCAGGCGGCTCGCCAAAAACATTCAGTACTTC. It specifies CASPLPRRLAKNIQYF.